The 20 T cell receptor beta chains in this list originate from one sample, sequenced in a study of cytomegalovirus exposure and HLA in healthy donors. Clones were read by immunoSEQ multiplex PCR, and TCRdb kept only the in-frame ones, dropping some. The profile shows under 200,000 clones, 75% to 95% of them singletons. The source material was PBMCs. These receptors were obtained from a woman aged 18-29 years in good health and CMV-seropositive.

V gene TRBV10-1 combines with J gene TRBJ2-3; D is uncertain. The CDR3 has 12 amino acids. Trimming cost V 1 base and J 6 bases, with 5 bases left between them. Germline-derived CDR1 and CDR2 are WNHNN and SYGVQD (reference sequence). CDR3 region: CASSEWADTQYF. DNA of the CDR3: TGCGCCAGCAGTGAGTGGGCGGATACGCAGTATTTT.

This clone was observed a few times. This chain uses TRBV6-1 with TRBJ1-6; 7 bases match TRBD1. Germline V lookup: CDR1 MNHNS, CDR2 SASEGT. The length of the CDR3 is 15 residues. The J segment lost 10 bases and the V segment lost 6 bases, leaving 12 bases of the junction unmatched. CDR3 nucleotides: TGTGCCAGCAGCGAACGACAGGGCGCTTGGTCACCCCTCCACTTT. It yields the protein CASSERQGAWSPLHF.

The V call is TRBV9, the J call TRBJ2-3; D is ambiguous. V lost 1 base, J lost 2 bases, and 5 bases lay in between. CDR1 is SGDLS, CDR2 YYNGEE, per germline. This CDR3 contains 13 residues. The CDR3 reads CASSVLLTDTQYF. For the CDR3, the DNA is TGTGCCAGCAGCGTATTACTCACAGATACGCAGTATTTT.

V is TRBV28 and J is TRBJ2-1, with 10 bases fitting TRBD2. There are 15 residues in the CDR3. Unmatched junction bases numbered 4, after V lost 3 bases and J lost 5 bases. Per the germline V gene, CDR1 is MDHEN and CDR2 is SYDVKM. This CDR3 reads CASSFILAGDNEQFF. The DNA for the CDR3 is TGTGCCAGCAGTTTTATCCTAGCGGGAGACAATGAGCAGTTCTTC.

Concerning this clone: The sample has other DNA sequences that encode this CDR3 too. The V and J genes are TRBV5-1 and TRBJ2-1; 7 positions match TRBD2. Germline-derived CDR1 and CDR2 are SGHRS and YFSETQ. There are 16 residues in the CDR3. Germline trimming cut 0 bases from V and 1 base from J; bases unmatched to any gene: 4. The CDR3 DNA reads as TGCGCCAGCAGCTTGGGCGGGAGTTCGTCCTACAATGAGCAGTTCTTC. The encoded protein is CASSLGGSSSYNEQFF.

V gene TRBV5-8 combines with J gene TRBJ1-2; D possibly corresponds to TRBD1 (5 bases). Germline lookup yields CDR1 SGHTS and CDR2 YDEGEE. This CDR3 is 13 amino acids long. Deletions cut 3 bases from V and 5 bases from J, with 11 bases between. The CDR3 DNA reads TGTGCCAGCAGCTCGGGGGAGCCTTATGGCTACACCTTC. This codes for CASSSGEPYGYTF.

V is TRBV5-1 and J is TRBJ1-2, with 10 bases aligning to TRBD1. The germline CDR1 and CDR2 sequences are SGHRS and YFSETQ. The CDR3 consists of 14 residues. V gave up 2 bases and J gave up 8 bases; unmatched junction bases: 6. DNA of the CDR3: TGCGCCAGCAGCTTCGCGACAGGGGGCCAAGGCTACACCTTC. Its protein is CASSFATGGQGYTF.

The chain joins TRBV9 to TRBJ2-7; 7 positions match TRBD2. J gave up 3 bases and V 4 bases, and 13 bases lay outside the gene matches. The CDR3 extends over 16 amino acids. Germline V gives CDR1 SGDLS, CDR2 YYNGEE. In nucleotides, the CDR3 is TGTGCCAGCAGCTCCGGAGGGGCGGGAGACATCTACGAGCAGTACTTC. Protein: CASSSGGAGDIYEQYF.

The chain combines TRBV2 with TRBJ2-1; unclear D gene. This CDR3 spans 13 amino acids. Looked up from germline, CDR1 is SNHLY and CDR2 is FYNNEI. Trimming pared 8 bases from V and 0 bases from J, leaving 8 bases between. The CDR3 here is CASWWPSYNEQFF. In nucleotides, the CDR3 is TGTGCCAGCTGGTGGCCCTCCTACAATGAGCAGTTCTTC.

The genes are TRBV28 and TRBJ2-7; TRBD2 is a possible D gene (7 bases). The CDR3 runs 16 residues. The germline V gene has CDR1 MDHEN and CDR2 SYDVKM. V lost 0 bases, J lost 4 bases, and 16 bases lay in between. The CDR3 spells CASSLWAGGRRYEQYF. As DNA, the CDR3 is TGTGCCAGCAGTTTATGGGCCGGGGGGCGAAGGTACGAGCAGTACTTC.

The V and J genes are TRBV7-2 and TRBJ2-3; D gene uncertain. The CDR3 sequence is 14 residues long. Between the trimmed V and J ends, which lost 3 bases and 0 bases, there was a span of 7 bases. Germline V CDR1 and CDR2: SGHTA, FQGNSA. In nucleotides, the CDR3 is TGTGCCAGCAGCTTCTCTGTTAGCACAGATACGCAGTATTTT. It yields the protein CASSFSVSTDTQYF.

The rearrangement links TRBV5-1 to TRBJ2-5; the D gene is possibly TRBD1 (6 bases). The CDR3 has 14 residues. V lost 1 base and J lost 2, with 9 bases in between. Germline V CDR1 and CDR2: SGHRS, YFSETQ. CDR3 DNA sequence: TGCGCCAGCAGCTTGTACAGGGAACAAGAGACCCAGTACTTC. It translates to CASSLYREQETQYF.

This clone was detected a few times. J is TRBJ2-3 and V is TRBV10-2, with D possibly matching TRBD1 (5 bases). V was pared by 7 bases and J by 4 bases, with 12 bases between. There are 13 residues in the CDR3. Germline CDR1 WSHSY, CDR2 SAAADI. The CDR3 protein is CASTSGHPDTQYF. Here the CDR3 DNA reads TGCGCCAGCACGTCCGGACACCCAGATACGCAGTATTTT.

The V call is TRBV7-2, the J call TRBJ2-7, with 16 bases aligning to TRBD2. CDR1 is SGHTA and CDR2 is FQGNSA in the germline V gene. Trimming removed 5 bases from V and 2 bases from J; junction bases left unmatched: 3. CDR3 size: 16 residues. The CDR3 loop reads CASSPGLAGGTYEQYF. The CDR3 region has the DNA TGTGCCAGCAGCCCGGGACTAGCGGGGGGGACCTACGAGCAGTACTTC.

The chain is built from TRBV18 and TRBJ2-1; 8 bases match TRBD2. V trimming: 3 bases; J trimming: 8 bases; junction bases outside the gene matches: 6. CDR1 KGHSH and CDR2 LQKENI come from the germline V gene. The CDR3 spans 14 residues. The CDR3 DNA follows: TGTGCCAGCTCACCTCCTGCGGGGGGCTATGAGCAGTTCTTC. Protein sequence: CASSPPAGGYEQFF.

J is TRBJ2-3 and V is TRBV18, with 8 bases lining up with TRBD1. Germline V lookup: CDR1 KGHSH, CDR2 LQKENI. The CDR3 has 17 amino acids. The V segment lost 6 bases and the J segment 4 bases; nucleotides outside the gene matches: 15. As DNA, the CDR3 is TGTGCCAGCTCCCCCCCGATTCGACAGGGGTCGGCAGATACGCAGTATTTT. Amino acid sequence: CASSPPIRQGSADTQYF. The variable domain in full, completed from reference TRBV18 and TRBJ2-3, reads NAGVMQNPRHLVRRRGQEARLRCSPMKGHSHVYWYRQLPEEGLKFMVYLQKENIIDESGMPKERFSAEFPKEGPSILRIQQVVRGDSAAYFCASSPPIRQGSADTQYFGPGTRLTVL.

The chain links TRBV27 to TRBJ2-1; 9 bases match TRBD2. J was trimmed by 7 bases and V by 3 bases; bases with no gene match: 10. The germline V gene encodes CDR1 MNHEY and CDR2 SMNVEV (reference sequence). The CDR3 spans 16 residues. DNA for the CDR3: TGTGCCAGCAGTTTTGCGGGAGGGCCAAAAATGAATGAGCAGTTCTTC. Protein product: CASSFAGGPKMNEQFF.

V is TRBV15 and J is TRBJ1-3, with no clear D. This CDR3 has 15 residues. Trimming cost V 0 bases and J 0 bases, with 6 bases left between them. CDR1 and CDR2 (germline): LNHNV, YYDKDF (reference sequence). In DNA, the CDR3 is TGTGCCACCAGCAGAGACGGAGGCTCTGGAAACACCATATATTTT. Translation: CATSRDGGSGNTIYF.

The chain combines TRBV9 with TRBJ2-3; TRBD2 matches at 13 bases. The CDR3 has 17 residues. With 4 bases clipped from V and 3 bases from J, the junction kept 8 bases outside the gene matches. Germline V gene sequence: CDR1 SGDLS, CDR2 YYNGEE. CDR3 nucleotides: TGTGCCAGCAGCTGGACTAGCGGGAGTAGTGGGACAGATACGCAGTATTTT. Its translation is CASSWTSGSSGTDTQYF.

This chain links TRBV5-1 with TRBJ2-5; 12 bases line up with TRBD2. The V segment lost 5 bases and the J segment 2 bases; nucleotides outside the gene matches: 13. Germline V gene lookup returns CDR1 SGHRS and CDR2 YFSETQ. The CDR3 sequence is 18 residues long. CDR3 loop: CASSAGLAGIFFQETQYF. Here the CDR3 DNA reads TGCGCCAGCAGTGCTGGACTAGCGGGGATATTTTTTCAAGAGACCCAGTACTTC.